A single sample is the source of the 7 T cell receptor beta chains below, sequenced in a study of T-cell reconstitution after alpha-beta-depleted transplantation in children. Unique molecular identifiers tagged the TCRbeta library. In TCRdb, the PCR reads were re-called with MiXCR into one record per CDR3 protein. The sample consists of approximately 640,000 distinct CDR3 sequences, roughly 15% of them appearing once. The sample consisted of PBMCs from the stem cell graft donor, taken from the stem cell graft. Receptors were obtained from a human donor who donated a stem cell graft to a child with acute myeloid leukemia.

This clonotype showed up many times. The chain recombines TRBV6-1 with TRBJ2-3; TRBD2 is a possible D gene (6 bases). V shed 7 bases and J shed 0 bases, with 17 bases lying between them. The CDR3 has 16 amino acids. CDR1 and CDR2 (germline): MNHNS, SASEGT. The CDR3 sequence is CASTRGRGVSTDTQYF. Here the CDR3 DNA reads TGTGCCAGCACCCGAGGGCGGGGAGTTAGCACAGATACGCAGTATTTT.

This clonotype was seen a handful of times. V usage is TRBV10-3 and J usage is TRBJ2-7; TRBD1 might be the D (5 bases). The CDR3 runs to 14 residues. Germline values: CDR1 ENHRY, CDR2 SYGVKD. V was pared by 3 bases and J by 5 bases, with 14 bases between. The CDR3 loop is CAISDRAGYNEQYF. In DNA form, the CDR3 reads TGTGCCATCAGTGACAGGGCCGGCTACAACGAGCAGTACTTC.

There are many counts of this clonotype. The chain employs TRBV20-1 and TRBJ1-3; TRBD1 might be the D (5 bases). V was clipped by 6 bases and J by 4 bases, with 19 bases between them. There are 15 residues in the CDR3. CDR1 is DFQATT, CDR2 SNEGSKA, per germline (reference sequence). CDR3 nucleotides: TGCAGTGCCCTTGGAAGGGGCGGCCAAGGAAACACCATATATTTT. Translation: CSALGRGGQGNTIYF.

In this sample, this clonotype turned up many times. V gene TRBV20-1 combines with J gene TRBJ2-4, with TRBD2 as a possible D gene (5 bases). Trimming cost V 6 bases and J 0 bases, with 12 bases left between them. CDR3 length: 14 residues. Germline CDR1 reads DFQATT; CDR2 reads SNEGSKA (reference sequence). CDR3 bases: TGCAGTGCCCCCTTTGGAGGAGCCAAAAACATTCAGTACTTC. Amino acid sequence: CSAPFGGAKNIQYF.

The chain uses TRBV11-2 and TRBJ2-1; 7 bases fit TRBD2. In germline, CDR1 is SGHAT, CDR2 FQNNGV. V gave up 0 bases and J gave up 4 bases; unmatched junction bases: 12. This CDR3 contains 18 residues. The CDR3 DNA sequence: TGTGCCAGCAGCTTAGACTTGGCTAGCGGTCTTGATTACAATGAGCAGTTCTTC. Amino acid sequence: CASSLDLASGLDYNEQFF.

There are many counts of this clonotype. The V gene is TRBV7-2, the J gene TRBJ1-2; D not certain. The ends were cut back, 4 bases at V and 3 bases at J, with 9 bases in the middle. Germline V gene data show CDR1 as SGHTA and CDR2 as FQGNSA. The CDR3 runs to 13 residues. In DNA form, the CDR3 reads TGTGCCAGCAGCTCTGGAACAGACTATGGCTACACCTTC. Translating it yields CASSSGTDYGYTF.

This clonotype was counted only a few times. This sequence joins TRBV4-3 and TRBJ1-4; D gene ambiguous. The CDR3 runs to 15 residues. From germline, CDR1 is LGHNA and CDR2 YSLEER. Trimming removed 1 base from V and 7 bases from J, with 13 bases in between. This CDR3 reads CASSQVRAPSEKLFF. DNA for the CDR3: TGCGCCAGCAGCCAAGTGAGGGCCCCTAGTGAAAAACTGTTTTTT.